These 3 T cell receptor beta chains were all obtained from the same sample, sequenced in a study of T cell responses to AZD1222 COVID-19 vaccine. Profiled with immunoSEQ multiplex PCR; TCRdb holds only in-frame clones, not every one. Seen here are tens of thousands of clones, 88% observed once, and the top ten hold under 25%. The sequences come from peripheral blood, collected on day 0 of AZD1222 vaccination. The receptors were sampled from an adult in good health.

The chain uses TRBV19 and TRBJ2-6; 7 bases are a match to TRBD1. Per germline, CDR1 LNHDA and CDR2 SQIVND (reference sequence). With 3 bases clipped from V and 0 bases from J, the junction kept 2 bases outside the gene matches. The length of the CDR3 is 16 residues. This CDR3 reads CASSMGTDSGANVLTF. CDR3 coding DNA: TGTGCCAGTAGTATGGGGACAGACTCTGGGGCCAACGTCCTGACTTTC.

This clone was picked up a small number of times. V gene TRBV19 combines with J gene TRBJ1-2; D is undetermined. The CDR3 is made up of 13 amino acids. The germline CDR1 and CDR2 sequences are LNHDA and SQIVND (reference sequence). V was shortened by 7 bases and J by 7 bases, with 16 bases between the two germline ends. DNA for the CDR3: TGTGCCAGTAAAGAGGGTTTGTATGTTGGCTACACCTTC. Its protein product is CASKEGLYVGYTF.

The chain is built from TRBV5-5 and TRBJ2-1; TRBD1 aligns across 8 bases. The V gene end was trimmed by 2 bases and the J gene end by 2 bases; junction bases not matched to a gene: 6. CDR1 and CDR2 from the germline V gene are SGHKS and YYEKEE (reference sequence). The CDR3 runs to 16 residues. CDR3 in amino acids: CASSFWTGRTYNEQFF. CDR3 coding DNA: TGTGCCAGCAGCTTTTGGACAGGGCGTACCTACAATGAGCAGTTCTTC.